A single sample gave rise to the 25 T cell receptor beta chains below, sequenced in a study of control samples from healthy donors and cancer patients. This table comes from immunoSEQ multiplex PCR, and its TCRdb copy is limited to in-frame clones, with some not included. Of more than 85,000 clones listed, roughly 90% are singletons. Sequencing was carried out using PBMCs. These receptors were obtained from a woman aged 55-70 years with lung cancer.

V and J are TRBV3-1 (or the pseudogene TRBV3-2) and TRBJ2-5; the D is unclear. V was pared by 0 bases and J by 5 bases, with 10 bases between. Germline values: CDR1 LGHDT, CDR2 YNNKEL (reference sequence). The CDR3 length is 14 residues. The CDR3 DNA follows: TGTGCCAGCAGCCAAGACTCTGGGCGGGAGACCCAGTACTTC. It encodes CASSQDSGRETQYF.

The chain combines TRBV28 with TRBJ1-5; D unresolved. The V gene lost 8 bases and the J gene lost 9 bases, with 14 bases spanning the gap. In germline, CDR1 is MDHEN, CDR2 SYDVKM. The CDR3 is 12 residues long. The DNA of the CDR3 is TGTGCCAGCTCCAACCCGGTCTCGCCCCAGCATTTT. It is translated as CASSNPVSPQHF.

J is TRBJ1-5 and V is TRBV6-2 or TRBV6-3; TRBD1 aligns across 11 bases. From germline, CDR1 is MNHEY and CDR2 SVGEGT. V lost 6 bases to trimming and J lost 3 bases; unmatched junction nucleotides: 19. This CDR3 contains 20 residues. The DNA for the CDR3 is TGTGCCAGCAGCAGGACAGGGGGCTCATCTTTGGGGGCGTACAATCAGCCCCAGCATTTT. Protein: CASSRTGGSSLGAYNQPQHF.

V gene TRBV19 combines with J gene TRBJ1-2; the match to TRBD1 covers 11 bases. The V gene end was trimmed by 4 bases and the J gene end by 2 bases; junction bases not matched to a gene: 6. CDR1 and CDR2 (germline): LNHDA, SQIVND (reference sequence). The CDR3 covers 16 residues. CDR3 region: CASSTKGTGGNYGYTF. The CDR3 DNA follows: TGTGCCAGTAGTACTAAAGGGACAGGGGGGAACTATGGCTACACCTTC. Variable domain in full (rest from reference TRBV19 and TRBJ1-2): DGGITQSPKYLFRKEGQNVTLSCEQNLNHDAMYWYRQDPGQGLRLIYYSQIVNDFQKGDIAEGYSVSREKKESFPLTVTSAQKNPTAFYLCASSTKGTGGNYGYTFGSGTRLTVV.

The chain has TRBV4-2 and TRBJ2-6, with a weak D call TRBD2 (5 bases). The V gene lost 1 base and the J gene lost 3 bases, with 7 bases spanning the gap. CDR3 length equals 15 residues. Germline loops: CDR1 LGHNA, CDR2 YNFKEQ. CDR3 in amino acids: CASSQGGLGANVLTF. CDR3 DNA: TGTGCCAGCAGCCAAGGAGGGCTTGGGGCCAACGTCCTGACTTTC.

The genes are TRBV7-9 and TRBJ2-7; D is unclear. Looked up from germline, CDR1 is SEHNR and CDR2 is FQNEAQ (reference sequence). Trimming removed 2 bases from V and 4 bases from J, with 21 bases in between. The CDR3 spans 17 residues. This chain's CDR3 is CASSLPHTVSKEYEQYF. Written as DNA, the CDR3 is TGTGCCAGCAGCTTACCCCACACAGTGTCCAAGGAGTACGAGCAGTACTTC.

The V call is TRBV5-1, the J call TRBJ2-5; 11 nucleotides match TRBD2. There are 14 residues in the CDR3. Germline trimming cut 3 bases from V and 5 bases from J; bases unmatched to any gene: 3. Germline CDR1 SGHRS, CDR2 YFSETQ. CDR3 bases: TGCGCCAGCAGCTCTAGCGGGGGGTCGGAGACCCAGTACTTC. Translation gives CASSSSGGSETQYF.

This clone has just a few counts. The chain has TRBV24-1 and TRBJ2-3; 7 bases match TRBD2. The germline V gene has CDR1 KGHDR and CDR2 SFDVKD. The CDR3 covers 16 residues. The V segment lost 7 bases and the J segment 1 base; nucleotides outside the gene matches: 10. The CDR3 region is CATSGFGGSGTDTQYF. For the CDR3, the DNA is TGTGCCACCAGCGGCTTCGGGGGGTCGGGCACAGATACGCAGTATTTT.

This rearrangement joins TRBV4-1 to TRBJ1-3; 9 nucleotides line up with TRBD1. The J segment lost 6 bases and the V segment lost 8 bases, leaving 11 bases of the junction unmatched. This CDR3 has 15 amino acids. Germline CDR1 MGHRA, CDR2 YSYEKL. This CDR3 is CASAPWDREENTIYF. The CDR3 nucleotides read TGCGCCAGCGCTCCCTGGGACAGGGAGGAAAACACCATATATTTT.

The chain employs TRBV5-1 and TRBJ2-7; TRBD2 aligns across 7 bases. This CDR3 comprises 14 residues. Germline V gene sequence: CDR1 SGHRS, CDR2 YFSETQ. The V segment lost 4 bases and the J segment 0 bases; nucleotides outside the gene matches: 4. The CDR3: CASSPGDYSYEQYF. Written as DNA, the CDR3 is TGCGCCAGCAGCCCGGGGGACTACTCCTACGAGCAGTACTTC.

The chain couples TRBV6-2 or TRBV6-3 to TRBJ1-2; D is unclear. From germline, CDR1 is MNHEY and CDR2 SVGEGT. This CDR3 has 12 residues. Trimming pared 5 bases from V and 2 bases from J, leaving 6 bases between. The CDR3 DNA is TGTGCCAGCAGTCTCCTAAACTATGGCTACACCTTC. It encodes CASSLLNYGYTF.

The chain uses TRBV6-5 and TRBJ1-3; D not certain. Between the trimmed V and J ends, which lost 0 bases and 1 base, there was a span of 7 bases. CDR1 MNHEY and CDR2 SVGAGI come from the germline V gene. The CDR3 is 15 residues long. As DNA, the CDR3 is TGTGCCAGCAGTTACTCGGAGGGATCTGGAAACACCATATATTTT. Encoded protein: CASSYSEGSGNTIYF.

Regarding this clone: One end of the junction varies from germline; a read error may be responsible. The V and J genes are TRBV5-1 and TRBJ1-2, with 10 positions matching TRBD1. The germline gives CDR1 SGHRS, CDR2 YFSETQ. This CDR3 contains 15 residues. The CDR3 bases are TGCGCCAGCAGATTGGGGTCGGACAGGGGGAATGGCTACACCTTC. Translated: CASRLGSDRGNGYTF.

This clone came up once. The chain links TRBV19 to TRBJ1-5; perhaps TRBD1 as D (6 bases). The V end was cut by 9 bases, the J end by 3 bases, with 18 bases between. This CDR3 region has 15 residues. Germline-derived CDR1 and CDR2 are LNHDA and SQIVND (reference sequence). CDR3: CASTTPTGYNQPQHF. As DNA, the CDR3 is TGTGCCAGCACCACCCCAACAGGGTACAATCAGCCCCAGCATTTT.

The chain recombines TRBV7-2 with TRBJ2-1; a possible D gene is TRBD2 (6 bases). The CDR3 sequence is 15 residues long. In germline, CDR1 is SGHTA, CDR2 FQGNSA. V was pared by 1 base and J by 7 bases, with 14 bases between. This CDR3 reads CASSLDGGSNNEQFF. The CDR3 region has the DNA TGTGCCAGCAGCTTAGATGGGGGGTCTAATAATGAGCAGTTCTTC.

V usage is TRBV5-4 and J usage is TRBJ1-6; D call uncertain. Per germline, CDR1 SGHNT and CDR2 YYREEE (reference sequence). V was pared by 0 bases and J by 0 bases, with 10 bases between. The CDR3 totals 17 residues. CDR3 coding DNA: TGTGCCAGCAGCTTGGGAGGAGGGAGCTCCTATAATTCACCCCTCCACTTT. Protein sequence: CASSLGGGSSYNSPLHF.

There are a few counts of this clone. CDR3 sequence: CASSVGAGETDTQYF. The DNA for the CDR3 is TGTGCCAGCAGCGTAGGAGCGGGGGAGACAGATACGCAGTATTTT. V gene TRBV9 combines with J gene TRBJ2-3; 8 nucleotides align to TRBD2. CDR1 SGDLS and CDR2 YYNGEE come from the germline V gene. This CDR3 comprises 15 residues. J gave up 3 bases and V 0 bases, and 3 bases lay outside the gene matches.

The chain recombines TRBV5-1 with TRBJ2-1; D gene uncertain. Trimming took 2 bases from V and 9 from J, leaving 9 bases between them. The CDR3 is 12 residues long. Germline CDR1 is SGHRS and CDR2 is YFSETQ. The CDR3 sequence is CASSFRPGEQFF. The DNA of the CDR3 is TGCGCCAGCAGCTTCCGACCGGGTGAGCAGTTCTTC.

Here the CDR3 reads CASSVGEGGRSYEQYF. In nucleotides, the CDR3 is TGTGCCAGCAGCGTAGGGGAGGGAGGGCGGTCCTACGAGCAGTACTTC. The rearrangement uses TRBV9 and TRBJ2-7; TRBD2 aligns across 7 bases. With V trimmed by 0 bases and J by 1 base, 7 bases remained unmatched. Germline-derived CDR1 and CDR2 are SGDLS and YYNGEE. This CDR3 comprises 16 residues.

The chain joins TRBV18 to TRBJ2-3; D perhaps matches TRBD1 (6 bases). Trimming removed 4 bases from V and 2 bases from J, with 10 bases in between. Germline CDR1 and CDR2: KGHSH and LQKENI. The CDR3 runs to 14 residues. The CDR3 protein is CASSLRTDTDTQYF. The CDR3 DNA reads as TGTGCCAGCTCACTTAGGACAGACACAGATACGCAGTATTTT.

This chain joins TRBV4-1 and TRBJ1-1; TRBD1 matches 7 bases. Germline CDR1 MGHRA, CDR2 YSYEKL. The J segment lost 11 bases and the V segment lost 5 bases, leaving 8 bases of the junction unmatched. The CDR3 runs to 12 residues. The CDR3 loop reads CASSLTGVKAFF. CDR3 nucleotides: TGCGCCAGCAGCTTAACAGGGGTAAAGGCTTTCTTT.

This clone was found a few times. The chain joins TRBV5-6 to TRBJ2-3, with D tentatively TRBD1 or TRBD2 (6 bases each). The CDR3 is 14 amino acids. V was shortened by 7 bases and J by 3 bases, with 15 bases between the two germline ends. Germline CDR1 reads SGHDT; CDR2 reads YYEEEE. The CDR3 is CASDRTGATDTQYF. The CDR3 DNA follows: TGTGCCAGCGATAGAACGGGGGCGACAGATACGCAGTATTTT.

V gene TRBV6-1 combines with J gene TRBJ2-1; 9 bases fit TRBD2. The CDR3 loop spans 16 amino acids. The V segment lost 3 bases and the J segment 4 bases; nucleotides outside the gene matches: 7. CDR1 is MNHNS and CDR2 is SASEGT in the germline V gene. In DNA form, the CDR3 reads TGTGCCAGCAGTGAGGACCTGGGACTAGCTTACAATGAGCAGTTCTTC. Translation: CASSEDLGLAYNEQFF.

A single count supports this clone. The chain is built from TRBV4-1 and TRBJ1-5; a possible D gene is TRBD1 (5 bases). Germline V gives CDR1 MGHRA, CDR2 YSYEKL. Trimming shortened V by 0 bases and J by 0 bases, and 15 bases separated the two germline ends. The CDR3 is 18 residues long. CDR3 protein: CASSQEGQGRTSNQPQHF. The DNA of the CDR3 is TGCGCCAGCAGCCAAGAAGGGCAGGGCAGGACTAGCAATCAGCCCCAGCATTTT.

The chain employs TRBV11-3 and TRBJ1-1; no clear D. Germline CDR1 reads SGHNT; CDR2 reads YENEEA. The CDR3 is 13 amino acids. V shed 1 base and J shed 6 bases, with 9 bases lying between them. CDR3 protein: CASSLGSGAEAFF. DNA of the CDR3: TGTGCCAGCAGCTTAGGTTCAGGAGCTGAAGCTTTCTTT.